Listed below are T cell receptor beta chains from one sample, sequenced in a study of chronic HIV infection and antiretroviral therapy. MiXCR, applied by TCRdb to the 5' RACE reads, yields one record per CDR3 protein. The sample lists about 48,000 distinct CDR3 sequences, about 18% seen once, with roughly 3% in the top ten. Sequenced input: peripheral blood. The receptors here all came from an adult who had HIV and had not received antiretroviral therapy, or was an uninfected healthy control (not recorded which). The CDR3 runs from the conserved cysteine through the conserved F or W. Fields, in order: J gene, V gene, CDR3 protein.

j_gene: TRBJ2-7; v_gene: TRBV14; CDR3aa: CASSRDRGYEQYF
j_gene: TRBJ1-1; v_gene: TRBV7-3; CDR3aa: CASKSGSSNTEAFF
j_gene: TRBJ2-7; v_gene: TRBV28; CDR3aa: CASSFSLAGEEASYEQYF
j_gene: TRBJ2-2; v_gene: TRBV25-1; CDR3aa: CASSLPNGELFF
j_gene: TRBJ2-1; v_gene: TRBV11-3; CDR3aa: CASSLDNAQFF
j_gene: TRBJ2-1; v_gene: TRBV10-2; CDR3aa: CASRRDSSYNEQFF
j_gene: TRBJ1-5; v_gene: TRBV29-1; CDR3aa: CSVAQGSGNQPQHF
j_gene: TRBJ1-5; v_gene: TRBV4-1; CDR3aa: CASSPGQGLAQHF
j_gene: TRBJ2-7; v_gene: TRBV28; CDR3aa: CASSLVHEQYF
j_gene: TRBJ1-5; v_gene: TRBV24-1; CDR3aa: CATSDPDRGRGGNQPQHF
j_gene: TRBJ1-4; v_gene: TRBV4-1; CDR3aa: CASRNLAHGDEKLFF
j_gene: TRBJ2-7; v_gene: TRBV28; CDR3aa: CASSGGTSGLYEQYF
j_gene: TRBJ1-1; v_gene: TRBV6-1; CDR3aa: CASSEELGGMTRNTEAFF
j_gene: TRBJ2-7; v_gene: TRBV24-1; CDR3aa: CATSDAGIYEQYF
j_gene: TRBJ2-5; v_gene: TRBV29-1; CDR3aa: CSVDGREGQETQYF
j_gene: TRBJ2-3; v_gene: TRBV24-1; CDR3aa: CATSARLADTDTQYF
j_gene: TRBJ1-1; v_gene: TRBV20-1; CDR3aa: CSAQAGGEAFF
j_gene: TRBJ2-3; v_gene: TRBV28; CDR3aa: CASSRLSTDTQYF
j_gene: TRBJ2-3; v_gene: TRBV10-3; CDR3aa: CAIGGGYTDTQYF
j_gene: TRBJ2-1; v_gene: TRBV28; CDR3aa: CASSSLDSPSNYNEQFF
j_gene: TRBJ2-7; v_gene: TRBV28; CDR3aa: CASSSSFGSEQYF
j_gene: TRBJ2-7; v_gene: TRBV28; CDR3aa: CASSLWVQRADSYEQYF
j_gene: TRBJ1-5; v_gene: TRBV27; CDR3aa: CASSPGLGENQPQHF
j_gene: TRBJ1-4; v_gene: TRBV28; CDR3aa: CASSFLAGSPTNEKLFF
j_gene: TRBJ2-1; v_gene: TRBV28; CDR3aa: CASRPAGAGYNEQFF
j_gene: TRBJ1-1; v_gene: TRBV12-3/TRBV12-4; CDR3aa: CASSTGGGPPSEAFF
j_gene: TRBJ2-2; v_gene: TRBV29-1; CDR3aa: CSADLGLAGPGELFF
j_gene: TRBJ2-3; v_gene: TRBV6-5; CDR3aa: CASSYQHTDTQYF
j_gene: TRBJ2-1; v_gene: TRBV9; CDR3aa: CASSPSGTGDEQFF
j_gene: TRBJ1-2; v_gene: TRBV2; CDR3aa: CASVTVYGYTF
j_gene: TRBJ1-1; v_gene: TRBV7-2; CDR3aa: CASSPARATEAFF
j_gene: TRBJ1-1; v_gene: TRBV10-3; CDR3aa: CAISVKTETEAFF
j_gene: TRBJ1-5; v_gene: TRBV28; CDR3aa: CASSAESGGLSNQPQHF
j_gene: TRBJ2-7; v_gene: TRBV28; CDR3aa: CASSLAGTGGREQYF
j_gene: TRBJ2-7; v_gene: TRBV5-1; CDR3aa: CASSLGAGGAYEQYF
j_gene: TRBJ1-1; v_gene: TRBV28; CDR3aa: CASSLGGPNMNTEAFF
j_gene: TRBJ2-3; v_gene: TRBV7-9; CDR3aa: CASSLSPSTDTQYF
j_gene: TRBJ1-3; v_gene: TRBV28; CDR3aa: CASSFPVSSGNTIYF
j_gene: TRBJ2-1; v_gene: TRBV12-3/TRBV12-4; CDR3aa: CASSPPWRTSGHNEQFF
j_gene: TRBJ2-4; v_gene: TRBV4-1; CDR3aa: CASSQDPGLSIQYF
j_gene: TRBJ2-7; v_gene: TRBV29-1; CDR3aa: CSVVAARGSYEQYF
j_gene: TRBJ2-7; v_gene: TRBV27; CDR3aa: CASSLSTGWGYEQYF
j_gene: TRBJ1-1; v_gene: TRBV29-1; CDR3aa: CSVSINTEAFF
j_gene: TRBJ1-4; v_gene: TRBV10-3; CDR3aa: CAIGGQGQGGEKLFF
j_gene: TRBJ2-7; v_gene: TRBV5-1; CDR3aa: CASSLAREGPSFYEQYF
j_gene: TRBJ2-3; v_gene: TRBV7-3; CDR3aa: CASGAGGTDTQYF
j_gene: TRBJ1-5; v_gene: TRBV30; CDR3aa: CAWSVPGLSNQPQHF
j_gene: TRBJ2-1; v_gene: TRBV12-3/TRBV12-4; CDR3aa: CASSSLAGGVPSYNEQFF
j_gene: TRBJ2-7; v_gene: TRBV6-5; CDR3aa: CASSYRGAGYEQYF
j_gene: TRBJ2-6; v_gene: TRBV28; CDR3aa: CASSFRRFNRANVLTF
j_gene: TRBJ2-5; v_gene: TRBV12-3/TRBV12-4; CDR3aa: CASSSAAVETQYF
j_gene: TRBJ2-2; v_gene: TRBV5-1; CDR3aa: CASSRDPSSTGELFF
j_gene: TRBJ2-1; v_gene: TRBV29-1; CDR3aa: CSVLTGGRAKNEQFF